These T cell receptor beta chains were read from a single sample in a study of pediatric ulcerative colitis. Sequenced by immunoSEQ multiplex PCR; TCRdb stores in-frame clones only, minus some. Of fewer than 40,000 clones in the sample, 75% to 90% are singletons; the top ten hold roughly 23%. Sequenced sample: blood. These TCRs come from a girl aged 10 to 17 with moderate ulcerative colitis. Each CDR3 is given with its conserved first and last residue. The D gene is left open where the match is weak. Rows may omit the clone size; those that give it use once, few, many or a size class.

TRBV7-3	-	-	TRBJ2-1	TGTGCCAGCAGCTTAACGCCACTAATTAATGAGCAGTTCTTC	CASSLTPLINEQFF
TRBV20-1	-	-	TRBJ1-5	TGCAGTGCTAGTACCGTCGGGCCCCAGCATTTT	CSASTVGPQHF
TRBV5-6	-	-	TRBJ2-7	TGTGCCAGCAGCGGCGGGGCGAACCTCTACTACGAGCAGTACTTC	CASSGGANLYYEQYF
TRBV2	-	once	TRBJ1-1	TGTGCCAGCTACCGGGGTTTGAACACTGAAGCTTTCTTT	CASYRGLNTEAFF
TRBV21-1	-	-	TRBJ1-5	TGTGCCAGCAGCAAATCCGAAGGAGATCAGCCCCAGCATTTT	CASSKSEGDQPQHF
TRBV25-1	-	once	TRBJ1-4	TGTGCCAGCAGTGACGGGTTTAATGAAAAACTGTTTTTT	CASSDGFNEKLFF
TRBV4-2	TRBD1	-	TRBJ1-4	TGTGCCAGCAGCCCCCGGGACAGGGGCCCAACTAATGAAAAACTGTTTTTT	CASSPRDRGPTNEKLFF
TRBV28	TRBD2	-	TRBJ2-7	TGTGCCAGCAGGCAGCTAGCGGGTGGCACCTACGAGCAGTACTTC	CASRQLAGGTYEQYF
TRBV6-5	TRBD2	-	TRBJ2-1	TGTGCCAGCAGTTACTCGGCGGGGGGCCCGAATGAGCAGTTCTTC	CASSYSAGGPNEQFF
TRBV6-6	-	-	TRBJ2-3	TGTGCCAGCGCACCGACCACTAGCACAGATACGCAGTATTTT	CASAPTTSTDTQYF
TRBV7-9	-	-	TRBJ2-7	TGTGCCAGCAGCACCCAACAGGGAAGGGGATGGGAGCAGTACTTC	CASSTQQGRGWEQYF
TRBV7-9	-	-	TRBJ2-7	TGTGCCAGCAGCCGGGGAATCGCCTACGAGCAGTACTTC	CASSRGIAYEQYF
TRBV19	-	-	TRBJ2-1	TGTGCCAGTAGTATTGGCGGATCCTACAATGAGCAGTTCTTC	CASSIGGSYNEQFF
TRBV28	-	-	TRBJ2-7	TGTGCCAGCAGCCGCCCGAGGGGAGGCAACGAGCAGTACTTC	CASSRPRGGNEQYF
TRBV7-9	TRBD1	-	TRBJ1-3	TGTGCCAGCAGCTCCGGGACAGGGCAGAGAAACACCATATATTTT	CASSSGTGQRNTIYF
TRBV7-6	-	few	TRBJ2-7	TGTGCCAGCAGCTTAGCGGGAGCCTACGAGCAGTACTTC	CASSLAGAYEQYF
TRBV19	TRBD2	few	TRBJ2-7	TGTGCCAGTAGTCGACTAGCTGATGGTTACGAGCAGTACTTC	CASSRLADGYEQYF
TRBV4-1	-	-	TRBJ1-1	TGCGCCAGCAGCCAAGCAATGAACACTGAAGCTTTCTTT	CASSQAMNTEAFF
TRBV14	-	-	TRBJ1-1	TGTGCCAGCAGCCAAGAAGGACAGACTGAAGCTTTCTTT	CASSQEGQTEAFF
TRBV12-5	-	few	TRBJ1-1	TGTGCTAGTGGTCTAGAAGGACAGGAAGCTTTCTTT	CASGLEGQEAFF
TRBV11-2	-	-	TRBJ2-7	TGTGCCAGCAGCCATAATGCCCCTGGGCCCGAGCAGTACTTC	CASSHNAPGPEQYF
TRBV25-1	TRBD1	-	TRBJ1-1	TGTGCCAGCACCCCCGGACAGGACGGGAACACTGAAGCTTTCTTT	CASTPGQDGNTEAFF
TRBV5-1	-	-	TRBJ1-1	TGCGCCAGCAGCACGGTCTTGGCGGGGAACACTGAAGCTTTCTTT	CASSTVLAGNTEAFF
TRBV7-9	-	-	TRBJ1-1	TGTGCCAGCAGCTTTGATCAGGAGGCCGCAGGGCGGGCTTTCTTT	CASSFDQEAAGRAFF
TRBV27	TRBD1	-	TRBJ1-4	TGTGCCAGCAGTCCATCAACAGGGGGTAATGAAAAACTGTTTTTT	CASSPSTGGNEKLFF
TRBV11-1	-	-	TRBJ2-7	TGTGCCAGCAGCCCTTATTTCCCACCCTCCTACGAGCAGTACTTC	CASSPYFPPSYEQYF
TRBV7-9	-	few	TRBJ1-4	TGTGCCAGTAGTCCGGGTAATTACGAAAAACTGTTTTTT	CASSPGNYEKLFF
TRBV7-3	-	once	TRBJ1-3	TGTGCCAGCAGCTTAAAGGGAGCTGGGAACACCATATATTTT	CASSLKGAGNTIYF
TRBV28	-	-	TRBJ1-4	TGTGCCAGCAGTTCACCTTGGGGTAATGAAAAACTGTTTTTT	CASSSPWGNEKLFF
TRBV29-1	TRBD1	-	TRBJ1-1	TGCAGCGCTTTCCGGGACAGGGAGAACACTGAAGCTTTCTTT	CSAFRDRENTEAFF
TRBV5-1	-	once	TRBJ1-1	TGCGCCAGCAGCTTGGTTTCCCCCCTGGTCAGTGACACTGAAGCTTTCTTT	CASSLVSPLVSDTEAFF
TRBV5-1	TRBD1	-	TRBJ2-1	TGCGCCAGCAGCTTGGTTGGAGGACAGGGCTCCTACAATGAGCAGTTCTTC	CASSLVGGQGSYNEQFF
TRBV6-5	-	-	TRBJ2-2	TGTGCCAGCAGTGGTGGCGGGGAGCTGTTTTTT	CASSGGGELFF